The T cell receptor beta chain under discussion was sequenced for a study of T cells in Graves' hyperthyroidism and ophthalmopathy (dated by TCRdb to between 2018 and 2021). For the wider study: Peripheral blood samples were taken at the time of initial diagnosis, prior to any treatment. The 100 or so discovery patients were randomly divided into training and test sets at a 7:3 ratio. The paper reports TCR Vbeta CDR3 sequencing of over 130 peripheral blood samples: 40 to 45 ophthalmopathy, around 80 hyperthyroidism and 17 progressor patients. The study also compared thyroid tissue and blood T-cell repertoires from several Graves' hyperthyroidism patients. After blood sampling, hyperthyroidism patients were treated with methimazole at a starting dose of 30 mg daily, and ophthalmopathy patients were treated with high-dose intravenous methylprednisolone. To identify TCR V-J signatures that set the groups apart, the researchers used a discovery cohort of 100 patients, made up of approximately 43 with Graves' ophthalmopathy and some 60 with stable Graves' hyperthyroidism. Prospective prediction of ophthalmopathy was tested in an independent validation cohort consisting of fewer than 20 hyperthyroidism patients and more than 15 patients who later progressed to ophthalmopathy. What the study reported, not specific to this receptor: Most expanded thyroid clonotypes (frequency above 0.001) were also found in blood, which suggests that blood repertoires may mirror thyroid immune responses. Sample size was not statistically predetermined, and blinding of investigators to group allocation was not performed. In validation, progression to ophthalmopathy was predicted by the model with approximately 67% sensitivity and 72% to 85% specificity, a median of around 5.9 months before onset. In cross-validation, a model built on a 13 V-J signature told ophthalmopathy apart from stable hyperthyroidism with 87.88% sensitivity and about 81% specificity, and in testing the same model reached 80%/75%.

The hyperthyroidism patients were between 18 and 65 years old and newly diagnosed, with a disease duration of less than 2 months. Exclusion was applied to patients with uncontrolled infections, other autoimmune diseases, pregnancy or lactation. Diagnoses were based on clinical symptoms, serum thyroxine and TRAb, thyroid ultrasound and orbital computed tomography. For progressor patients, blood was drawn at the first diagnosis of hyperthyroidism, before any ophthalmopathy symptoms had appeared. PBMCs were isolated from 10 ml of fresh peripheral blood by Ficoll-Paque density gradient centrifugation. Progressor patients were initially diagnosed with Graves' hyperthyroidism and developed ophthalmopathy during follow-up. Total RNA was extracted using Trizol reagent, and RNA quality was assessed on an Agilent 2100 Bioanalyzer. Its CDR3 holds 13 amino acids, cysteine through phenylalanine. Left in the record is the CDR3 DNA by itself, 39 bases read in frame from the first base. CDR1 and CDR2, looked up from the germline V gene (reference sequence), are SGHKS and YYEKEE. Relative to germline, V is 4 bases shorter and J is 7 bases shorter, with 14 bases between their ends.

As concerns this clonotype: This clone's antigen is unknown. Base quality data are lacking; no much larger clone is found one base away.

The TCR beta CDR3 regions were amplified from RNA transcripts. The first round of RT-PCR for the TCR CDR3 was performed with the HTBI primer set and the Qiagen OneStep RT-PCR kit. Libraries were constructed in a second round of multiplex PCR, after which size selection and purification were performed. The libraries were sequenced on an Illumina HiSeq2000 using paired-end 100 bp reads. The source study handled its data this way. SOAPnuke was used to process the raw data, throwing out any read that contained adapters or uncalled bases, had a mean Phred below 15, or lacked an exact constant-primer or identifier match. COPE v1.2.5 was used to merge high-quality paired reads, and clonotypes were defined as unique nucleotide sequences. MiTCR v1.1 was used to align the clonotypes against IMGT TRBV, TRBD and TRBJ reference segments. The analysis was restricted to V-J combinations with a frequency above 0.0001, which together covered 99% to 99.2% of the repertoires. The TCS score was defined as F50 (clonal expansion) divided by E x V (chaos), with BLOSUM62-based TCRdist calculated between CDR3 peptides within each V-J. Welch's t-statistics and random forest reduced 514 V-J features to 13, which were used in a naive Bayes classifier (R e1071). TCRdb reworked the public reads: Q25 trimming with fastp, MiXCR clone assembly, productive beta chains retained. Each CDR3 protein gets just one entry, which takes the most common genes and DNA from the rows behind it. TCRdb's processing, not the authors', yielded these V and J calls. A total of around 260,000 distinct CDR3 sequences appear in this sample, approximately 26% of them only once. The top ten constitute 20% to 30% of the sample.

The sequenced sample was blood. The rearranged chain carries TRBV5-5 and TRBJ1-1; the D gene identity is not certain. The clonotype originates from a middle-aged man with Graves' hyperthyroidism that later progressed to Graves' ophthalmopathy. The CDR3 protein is CASSLNPQFEAFF. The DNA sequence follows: TGTGCCAGCAGCCTGAACCCGCAATTTGAAGCTTTCTTT.